This T cell receptor (beta chain) was recorded in a study of blood T cells in healthy people across ages. Per individual sample, total RNA of at least 5 micrograms was extracted. Then a second PCR, running roughly 6 to 11 cycles, was carried out with a sample-barcoded 5' primer and a J-beta primer mix. A single record per CDR3 protein comes from TCRdb applying MiXCR to the 5' RACE reads. Among 700,000 to 900,000 distinct CDR3 sequences, 20% to 30% were seen once, and the ten largest hold 2.5% to 3.5%. The same specimen was also included in a second study, on T cells of mothers and their children.

The sequence was obtained from a boy between 10 and 17 years old in good health. The sequenced sample consisted of blood.

The CDR3, as DNA: TGCAGTGCTAGCCGGGGGCGGGGGGCGTACAATGAGCAGTTCTTC. Amino acid sequence: CSASRGRGAYNEQFF. J is TRBJ2-1 and V is TRBV20-1, with TRBD2 matching over 8 bases. CDR1 is DFQATT and CDR2 is SNEGSKA in the germline V gene (reference sequence). The ends lost 3 bases at V and 4 bases at J; junction bases unmatched: 8. This CDR3 is 15 amino acids long.